The TCR beta chain under discussion was sequenced for a study of cytomegalovirus exposure and HLA in healthy donors. At the level of the study: Genotyping showed about 80% of a few hundred donors falling in the Caucasian-associated ancestry cluster.

Study observations and caveats: In a later analysis, TCR association rates varied by HLA locus: DRB1 most, HLA-C fewest.

Per germline, CDR1 GTSNPN and CDR2 SVGIG (reference sequence). The CDR3 contains 13 residues. PCR was performed using 60 Vbeta and 13 Jbeta primers. The data were produced by immunoSEQ multiplex PCR, yet TCRdb's version contains in-frame clones alone and is incomplete. The sample has approximately 220,000 clones, approximately 79% seen once; the top ten hold 1.8%. A note on this clone: No antigen is known for it. The junction departs from the called germline gene at one end, perhaps through a read error.

Source material: PBMCs. The chain is built from TRBV30 and TRBJ2-3; the D gene could be TRBD1 or TRBD2 (5 bases each). The receptor was derived from a male donor in good health and CMV-seronegative. The CDR3 DNA is TGTGCCAGGAGGACAAGCAGCACAGATACGCAGTATTTT. Translating it yields CARRTSSTDTQYF.